This T cell receptor (beta chain) was recovered during a study of blood T cells in healthy people across ages (dated by TCRdb to about 2015). Regarding the study in general: In model experiments, roughly one uniquely barcoded TCR beta cDNA molecule per two T cells was captured by template switching. To avoid experimental bias, donors of different ages were randomly spread across the sequencing lanes. To track age-related changes in TCR beta repertoire diversity, the study relied on deep sequencing normalized with unique cDNA molecular identifiers. Using the same blood draw, the study looked at two additional independent replicas of 1 million unique cDNA reads for two donors, one aged 18 to 29 and the other aged 80 or older. Donors were grouped into four age groups: young (average approximately 15 years), middle-aged (around 39), aged (over 55) and long-lived (around 80). Paper-wide results and their limitations: A strong correlation was found between observed TCR beta diversity and the percentage of naive T cells measured by flow cytometry. Observed TCR beta diversity per million T cells fell roughly linearly with age, and a significant reduction was already apparent by age roughly 40. Because profiling used bulk unsorted PBMCs, naive and antigen-experienced compartments could not be compared conclusively. Estimates of total diversity based on one million sequenced T cells were considered lower bounds and underestimates. The long-lived group showed more naive CD4+ T cells, fewer expanded clones and increased TCR diversity than the aged group, suggesting age selection. Donor CMV infection status was unknown, potentially confounding age-related changes in expanded clonotypes.

Libraries were constructed by 5' RACE. TCRdb names Illumina HiSeq 2500 as the instrument used. A second PCR of about 7 to 12 cycles was run with a J-beta primer mix and a sample-barcoded 5' primer. Each TCR beta cDNA molecule received a unique molecular identifier from a template-switch 5' adaptor carrying 12 random nucleotides. Each sample yielded at least 2.5 million CDR3-containing paired-end reads. First-strand cDNA synthesis was performed from all RNA using the Mint cDNA synthesis kit, with priming by a TRBC-specific oligonucleotide. Following uracil-DNA glycosylase treatment, all cDNA underwent a first 18-cycle PCR with the universal primers M1SS and BC2_uni_R. Concerning the study's data processing: For normalization, 1 million high-quality reads, each with a distinct molecular identifier, were randomly selected from each sample. Instead of being binned into consensus sequences, reads that shared molecular identifiers were thrown out. MiTCR, with a Q25 quality threshold and the strictest error-elimination algorithm, was used for CDR3 identification, clonotype clustering and error correction. Lower-bound total TCR beta diversity was estimated with a nonparametric unseen species model using Euler transformation. TCRdb handled the public reads itself, with Q25 trimming in fastp and clone calling in MiXCR, and kept productive beta chains. Records with the same CDR3 protein are collapsed into one entry carrying the most frequent genes and DNA. None of the V and J calls come from the authors' own analysis; TCRdb made them. In this sample the table shows 700,000 or so distinct CDR3 sequences, roughly 43% of which occur a single time. About 30% of the sample goes to the ten largest clones.

The junction shows trimming of 1 base on V and 2 bases on J, plus 8 bases between the germline ends. Taken from the germline V gene (reference sequence), the CDR1 and CDR2 loops are LGHDT and YNNKEL. The CDR3 runs 14 amino acids, cysteine and phenylalanine included. The read is trimmed to its CDR3 DNA, 42 bases read in frame from base 1. The sample holds many counts of this clonotype. Its antigen remains undetermined. Base qualities are not at hand, and no much larger clone is one base apart. Systemically healthy Caucasian individuals from Russia, around 38 in total and aged roughly 6 to 100 years, were included as donors. Each donor gave 8 to 10 milliliters of peripheral blood, drawn into EDTA-treated Vacutainer tubes. Ficoll-Paque density-gradient centrifugation was used to isolate PBMCs, with at least 6.5 million obtained per sample. Trizol reagent was used to extract total RNA from PBMCs, with at least 5 micrograms per sample. Naive CD45RAhigh/CD27high T cell percentages were measured by flow cytometry on a PBMC aliquot from every donor.

Recombination linked TRBV3-1 to TRBJ1-2; no D segment can be confidently identified. The clonotype originates from an elderly man in good health. The sequenced material came from blood. At the DNA level, the sequence is TGTGCCAGCAGCCAAGGTTTTAGCAACTATGGCTACACCTTC. Translated, it reads CASSQGFSNYGYTF.